This TCR beta chain was identified during a study of blood T cells in healthy people across ages. Study results and caveats: Long-lived donors had more naive CD4+ cells and higher diversity than aged donors.

Primed by a sample-barcoded 5' primer and a J-beta primer mix, a second PCR proceeded for roughly 7 to 11 cycles. Unique molecular identifiers of 12 random nucleotides labeled each cDNA. TCRdb reanalysed the 5' RACE reads using MiXCR and keeps one entry per CDR3 protein. The table lists 1.5 million to 2 million distinct CDR3 sequences, 49% of them singletons. The CDR3 spans 13 residues. Trimming took off 5 bases at V and 6 bases at J, with 12 bases between the two ends. Germline loops: CDR1 MGHDK, CDR2 SYGVNS. A remark on this clonotype: The target antigen is unknown.

What was sequenced was blood. The chain is built from TRBV25-1 and TRBJ2-3; D gene uncertain. The clonotype comes from a woman between 40 and 55 years old in good health. CDR3 coding DNA: TGTGCCAGCAGTAAGGGTGTAGTGGATACGCAGTATTTT. Its protein product is CASSKGVVDTQYF.